The T cell receptor beta chain under discussion was sequenced for a study of T cell clusters in autoimmune cytopenias. Overall study findings and caveats: Primary autoimmune cytopenia patients seemingly lacked the physiological T cell clusters found in healthy donors. TRB repertoire shifts in secondary cytopenia and chronic lymphocytic leukemia mostly reflected lymphoma, not autoimmunity.

As regards this clonotype: Its specificity is unknown.

CDR1 and CDR2 from the germline V gene are MNHEY and SVGAGI. This CDR3 spans 19 amino acids. Each sample's input was around 250 ng genomic DNA, 38,000 or so genome equivalents. TRB was amplified by touch-down multiplex PCR, primer pools A and B combined. TCRdb derives one entry per CDR3 protein from the multiplex PCR reads, leaving out DNA. The data show 12,000 or so distinct CDR3 sequences, and the top ten clones hold approximately 3%. This clonotype was obtained from a human donor with an autoimmune cytopenia or autoimmune hepatitis (not recorded which). The V gene is TRBV6-5, the J gene TRBJ1-4; TCRdb calls TRBD1, which cannot be checked without DNA. The specimen was peripheral blood. CDR3 sequence: CASSPSSGQGLATNEKLFF.